This T cell receptor (beta chain) was documented in a study of shared clonotypes between healthy human individuals. Study information: Each donor had three CD4 naive, three CD4 memory, two CD8 naive and one CD8 memory plate. General study points: The researchers took only blood, and tissue repertoires probably look different.

Germline V gene lookup returns CDR1 LNHNV and CDR2 YYDKDF (reference sequence). The CDR3 has 14 amino acids. The V gene end was trimmed by 4 bases and the J gene end by 3 bases; junction bases not matched to a gene: 6. As for this clone: The target antigen is unknown.

Per the study methods: ImmunoSEQ output held junction-only sequences without quality scores, so filtering differed. Profiled with immunoSEQ multiplex PCR; TCRdb holds only in-frame clones, not every one. The V and J calls and the clone size are those of that table, but D and trimming were determined from the DNA. This table has approximately 640,000 clones, about 92% appearing once. In CD8 memory, CD45RO+ cells were put together with CCR7-negative CD45RA+ TemRA cells. The sequence derives from a man younger than 35 in good health. Some clones in this sample may be carry-over from other donors' samples. V usage is TRBV15 and J usage is TRBJ2-7; TRBD1 matches at 7 bases. Source material: memory CD8+ T cells from PBMCs. The subset: CD45RO+ cells pooled with CCR7-negative TemRA cells. CDR3 in amino acids: CATSNMTGYYEQYF. As DNA, the CDR3 is TGTGCCACCAGCAATATGACAGGGTACTACGAGCAGTACTTC.